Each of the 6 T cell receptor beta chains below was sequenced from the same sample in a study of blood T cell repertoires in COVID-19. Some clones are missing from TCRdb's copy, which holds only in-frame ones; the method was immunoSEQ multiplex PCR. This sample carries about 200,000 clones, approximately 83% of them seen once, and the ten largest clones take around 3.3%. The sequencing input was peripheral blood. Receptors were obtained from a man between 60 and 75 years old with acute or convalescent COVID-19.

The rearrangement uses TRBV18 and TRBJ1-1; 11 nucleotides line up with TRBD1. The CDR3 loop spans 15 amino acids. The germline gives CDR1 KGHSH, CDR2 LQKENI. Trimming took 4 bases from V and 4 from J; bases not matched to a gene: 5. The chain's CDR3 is CASSLGTGGSTEAFF. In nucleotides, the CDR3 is TGTGCCAGCTCACTCGGGACAGGGGGTAGCACTGAAGCTTTCTTT.

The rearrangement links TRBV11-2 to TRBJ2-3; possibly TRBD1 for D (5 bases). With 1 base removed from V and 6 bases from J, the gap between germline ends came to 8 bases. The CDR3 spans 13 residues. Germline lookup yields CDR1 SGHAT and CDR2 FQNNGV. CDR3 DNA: TGTGCCAGCAGCTTAGGGGGCCCGGATACGCAGTATTTT. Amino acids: CASSLGGPDTQYF.

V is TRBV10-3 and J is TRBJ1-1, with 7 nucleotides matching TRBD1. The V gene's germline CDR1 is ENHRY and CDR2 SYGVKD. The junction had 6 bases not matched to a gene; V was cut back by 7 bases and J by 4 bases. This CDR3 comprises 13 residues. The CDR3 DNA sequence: TGTGCCATCAATACAGGGGACAGCACTGAAGCTTTCTTT. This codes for CAINTGDSTEAFF.

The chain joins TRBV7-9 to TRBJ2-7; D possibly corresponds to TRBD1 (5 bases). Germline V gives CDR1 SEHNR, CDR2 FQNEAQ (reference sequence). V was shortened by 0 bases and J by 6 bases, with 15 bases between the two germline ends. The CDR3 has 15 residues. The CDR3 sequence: CASSLAGRDVAEQYF. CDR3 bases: TGTGCCAGCAGCTTAGCTGGCAGGGATGTGGCCGAGCAGTACTTC.

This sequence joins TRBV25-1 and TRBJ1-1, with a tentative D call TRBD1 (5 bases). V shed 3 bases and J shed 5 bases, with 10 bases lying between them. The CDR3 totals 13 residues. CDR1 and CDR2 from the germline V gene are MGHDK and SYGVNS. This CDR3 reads CASSESGGTEAFF. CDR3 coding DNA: TGTGCCAGCAGTGAGTCGGGGGGAACTGAAGCTTTCTTT.

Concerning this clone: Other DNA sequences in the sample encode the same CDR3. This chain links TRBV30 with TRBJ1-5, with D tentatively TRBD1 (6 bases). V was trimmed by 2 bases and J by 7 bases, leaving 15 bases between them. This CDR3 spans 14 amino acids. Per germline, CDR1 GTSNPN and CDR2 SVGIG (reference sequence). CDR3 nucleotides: TGTGCCTGGAGTCCCTGGGGAGGGGGGCAGCCCCAGCATTTT. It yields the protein CAWSPWGGGQPQHF.